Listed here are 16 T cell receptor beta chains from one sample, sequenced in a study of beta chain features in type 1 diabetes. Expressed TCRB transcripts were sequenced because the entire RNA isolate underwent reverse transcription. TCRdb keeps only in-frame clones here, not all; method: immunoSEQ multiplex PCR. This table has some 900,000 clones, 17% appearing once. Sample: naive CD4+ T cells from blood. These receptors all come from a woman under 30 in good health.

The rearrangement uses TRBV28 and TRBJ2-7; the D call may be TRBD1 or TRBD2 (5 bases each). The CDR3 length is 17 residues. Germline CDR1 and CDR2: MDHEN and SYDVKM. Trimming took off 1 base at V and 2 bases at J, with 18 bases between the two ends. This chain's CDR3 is CASSLFPRTRGAYEQYF. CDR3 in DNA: TGTGCCAGCAGTTTATTCCCCCGGACGAGGGGTGCCTACGAGCAGTACTTC.

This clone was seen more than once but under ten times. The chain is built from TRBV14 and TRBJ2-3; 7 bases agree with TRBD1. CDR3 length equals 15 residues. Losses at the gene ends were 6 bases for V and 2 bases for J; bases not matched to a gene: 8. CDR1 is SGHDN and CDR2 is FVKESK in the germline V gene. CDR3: CASRPTGMLTDTQYF. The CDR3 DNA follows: TGTGCCAGCAGACCGACAGGGATGCTCACAGATACGCAGTATTTT.

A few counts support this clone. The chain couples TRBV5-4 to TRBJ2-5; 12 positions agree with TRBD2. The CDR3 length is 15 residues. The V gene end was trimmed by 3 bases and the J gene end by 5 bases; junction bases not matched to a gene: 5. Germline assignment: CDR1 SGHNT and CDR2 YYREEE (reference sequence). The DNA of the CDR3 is TGTGCCAGCAGCTCCGGACTAGCGGGAAGGGAGACCCAGTACTTC. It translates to CASSSGLAGRETQYF.

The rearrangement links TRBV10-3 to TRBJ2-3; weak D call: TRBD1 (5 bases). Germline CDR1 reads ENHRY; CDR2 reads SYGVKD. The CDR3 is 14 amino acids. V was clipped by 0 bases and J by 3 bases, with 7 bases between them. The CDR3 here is CAISESKGTDTQYF. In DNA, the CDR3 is TGTGCCATCAGTGAGTCGAAGGGGACAGATACGCAGTATTTT.

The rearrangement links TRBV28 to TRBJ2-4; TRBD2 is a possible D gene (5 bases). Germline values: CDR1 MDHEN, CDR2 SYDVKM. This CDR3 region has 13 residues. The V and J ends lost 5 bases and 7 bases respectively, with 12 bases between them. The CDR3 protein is CASSRTGNNIQYF. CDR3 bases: TGTGCCAGCAGTCGGACCGGGAACAACATTCAGTACTTC.

The CDR3 loop reads CASSQGWAEQYF. Here the CDR3 DNA reads TGTGCCAGCAGCCAAGGGTGGGCCGAGCAGTACTTC. The chain links TRBV7-2 to TRBJ2-7; D remains ambiguous. Per the germline V gene, CDR1 is SGHTA and CDR2 is FQGNSA. V shed 5 bases and J shed 6 bases, with 11 bases lying between them. This CDR3 has 12 residues.

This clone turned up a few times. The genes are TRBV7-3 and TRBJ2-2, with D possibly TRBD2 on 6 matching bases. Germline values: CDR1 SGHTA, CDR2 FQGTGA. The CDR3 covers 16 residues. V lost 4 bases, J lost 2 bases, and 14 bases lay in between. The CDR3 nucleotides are TGTGCCAGCAGCTATCATAGCGGAGTTAACACCGGGGAGCTGTTTTTT. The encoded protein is CASSYHSGVNTGELFF.

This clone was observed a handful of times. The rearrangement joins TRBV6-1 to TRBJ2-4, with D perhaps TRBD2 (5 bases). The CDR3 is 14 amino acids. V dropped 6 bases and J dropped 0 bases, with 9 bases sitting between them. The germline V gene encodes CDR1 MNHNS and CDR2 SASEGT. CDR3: CASRLGLAKNIQYF. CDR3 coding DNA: TGTGCCAGCAGACTAGGTCTAGCCAAAAACATTCAGTACTTC.

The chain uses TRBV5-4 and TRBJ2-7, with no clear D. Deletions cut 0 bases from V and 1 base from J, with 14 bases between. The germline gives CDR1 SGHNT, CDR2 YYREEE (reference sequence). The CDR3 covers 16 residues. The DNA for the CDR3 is TGTGCCAGCAGCTTGGATGGCGGATCCGGGTCCTACGAGCAGTACTTC. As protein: CASSLDGGSGSYEQYF.

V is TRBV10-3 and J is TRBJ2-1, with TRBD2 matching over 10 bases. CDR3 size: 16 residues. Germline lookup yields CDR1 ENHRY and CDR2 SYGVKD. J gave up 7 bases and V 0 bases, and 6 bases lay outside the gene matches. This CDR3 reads CAISESGLAGANEQFF. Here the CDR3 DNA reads TGTGCCATCAGTGAGTCCGGCCTAGCGGGAGCTAATGAGCAGTTCTTC.

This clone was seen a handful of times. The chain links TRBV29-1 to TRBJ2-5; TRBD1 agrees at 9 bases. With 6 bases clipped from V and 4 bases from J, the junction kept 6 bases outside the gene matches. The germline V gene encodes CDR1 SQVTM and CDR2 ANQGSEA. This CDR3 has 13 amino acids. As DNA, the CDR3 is TGCAGCGTGGCCCGACAGGGGGGAGAGACCCAGTACTTC. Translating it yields CSVARQGGETQYF.

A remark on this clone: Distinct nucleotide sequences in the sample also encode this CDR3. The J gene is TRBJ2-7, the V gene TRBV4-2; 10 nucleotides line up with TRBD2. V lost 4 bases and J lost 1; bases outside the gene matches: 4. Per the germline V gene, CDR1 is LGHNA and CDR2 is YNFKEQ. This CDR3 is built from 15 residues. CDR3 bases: TGTGCCAGCAGCCCTACTAGCGGGAATTCCTACGAGCAGTACTTC. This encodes CASSPTSGNSYEQYF.

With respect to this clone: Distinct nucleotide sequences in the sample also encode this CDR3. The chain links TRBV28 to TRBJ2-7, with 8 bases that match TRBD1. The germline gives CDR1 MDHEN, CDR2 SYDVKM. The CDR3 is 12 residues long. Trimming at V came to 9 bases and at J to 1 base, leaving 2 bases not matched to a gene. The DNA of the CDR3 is TGTGCCAGTAGACAGGGGTCCTACGAGCAGTACTTC. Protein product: CASRQGSYEQYF.

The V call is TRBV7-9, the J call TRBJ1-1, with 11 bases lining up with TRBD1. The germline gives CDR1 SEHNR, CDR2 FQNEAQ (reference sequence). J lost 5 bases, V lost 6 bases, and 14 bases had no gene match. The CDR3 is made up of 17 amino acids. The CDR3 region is CASSLTPGQGERTEAFF. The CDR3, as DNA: TGTGCCAGCAGTTTAACCCCGGGACAGGGGGAACGTACTGAAGCTTTCTTT.

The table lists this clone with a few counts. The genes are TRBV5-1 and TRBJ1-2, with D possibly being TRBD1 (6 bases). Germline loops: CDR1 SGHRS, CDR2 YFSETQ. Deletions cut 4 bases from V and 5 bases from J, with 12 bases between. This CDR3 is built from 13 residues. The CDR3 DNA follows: TGCGCCAGCAGCACGGACAGCTTATATGGCTACACCTTC. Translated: CASSTDSLYGYTF.

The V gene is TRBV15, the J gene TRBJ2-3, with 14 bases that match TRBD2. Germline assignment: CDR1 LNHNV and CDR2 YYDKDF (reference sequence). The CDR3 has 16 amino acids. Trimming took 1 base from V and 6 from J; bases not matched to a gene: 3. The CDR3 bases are TGTGCCACCAGCAGAGGACTAGCGGGAGGGTTCGATACGCAGTATTTT. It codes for CATSRGLAGGFDTQYF.